Detailed here is one TCR beta chain. The junction had 10 bases not matched to a gene; V was cut back by 4 bases and J by 4 bases. The germline gives CDR1 SGHNT, CDR2 YENEEA. This CDR3 has 17 amino acids. The data are from a study of blood T cell repertoires in COVID-19. Study processing details: Estimates of nucleated cell counts were drawn from the amplification of reference gene primers. Some clones are missing from TCRdb's copy, which holds only in-frame ones; the method was immunoSEQ multiplex PCR. V and J calls and clone size follow that table, whereas D and trimming were derived from the DNA. The data contain more than 70,000 clones, about 85% of them singletons.

The source of this sequence is a man aged 55 to 70 with acute or convalescent COVID-19. The sample consisted of peripheral blood. The V and J genes are TRBV11-3 and TRBJ2-2; 9 positions agree with TRBD2. The CDR3 loop is CASSSWSSGSPTGELFF. The CDR3 coding sequence is TGTGCCAGCAGCTCCTGGAGTAGCGGGAGCCCCACCGGGGAGCTGTTTTTT.